The T cell receptor beta chain under discussion was sequenced for a study of blood T cell repertoires in COVID-19. Across the study: Sites in the United States, Italy and Spain provided acute and convalescent COVID-19 samples.

Germline V lookup: CDR1 SQVTM, CDR2 ANQGSEA. Unmatched junction bases numbered 5, after V lost 4 bases and J lost 1 base. The CDR3 has 14 amino acids. Per the authors' pipeline: Amplification with reference gene primers provided the estimates of nucleated cell counts. Using immunoSEQ multiplex PCR, the repertoire was profiled, and TCRdb retains in-frame clones only, with some absent. The DNA gave D and trimming, while V, J and clone size come from that table. The data show 63,000 or so clones, approximately 80% seen once. Sequencing was done on a sample of peripheral blood. This TCR derives from a man at least 80 years old with active COVID-19. The chain is built from TRBV29-1 and TRBJ1-2; 8 nucleotides agree with TRBD1. The CDR3 spells CSVGGDRSNYGYTF. The CDR3 nucleotides read TGCAGCGTTGGTGGGGACAGGAGTAACTATGGCTACACCTTC. The full variable domain, rest sourced from reference TRBV29-1 and TRBJ1-2, is SAVISQKPSRDICQRGTSLTIQCQVDSQVTMMFWYRQQPGQSLTLIATANQGSEATYESGFVIDKFPISRPNLTFSTLTVSNMSPEDSSIYLCSVGGDRSNYGYTFGSGTRLTVV.